A selection of T cell receptor beta chains follows, all from one sample in a study of graft-versus-host responses after intestinal transplantation. TCRdb's copy holds only in-frame clones and misses some; the assay was immunoSEQ multiplex PCR. The table has some 110,000 clones, around 94% seen once. Antigens of these TCRs are unknown. The starting material was unstimulated CD4+ T cells sorted from spleen or lymph node cells, obtained before transplant. The receptor set was obtained from a human donor who was the organ donor for an intestinal transplant. Both conserved end residues are trimmed from each CDR3.

v_gene: TRBV25-1; j_gene: TRBJ1-2; CDR3aa: ASSPGQGVYGYT
v_gene: TRBV5-4; j_gene: TRBJ2-5; CDR3aa: ASSSGQPGETQY
v_gene: TRBV27; j_gene: TRBJ2-1; CDR3aa: ASRGLLAGYNEQF
v_gene: TRBV5-1; j_gene: TRBJ2-1; CDR3aa: ASSTTSYNEQF
v_gene: TRBV5-4; j_gene: TRBJ2-5; CDR3aa: ASSLGGQGAETQY
v_gene: TRBV6-4; j_gene: TRBJ2-3; CDR3aa: ATLGQITDTQY
v_gene: TRBV14; j_gene: TRBJ2-1; CDR3aa: ASSQLGASSYNEQF
v_gene: TRBV12-5; j_gene: -; CDR3aa: ASGPGQGYEQY
v_gene: TRBV6-5; j_gene: TRBJ2-7; CDR3aa: ASSLTGSSYEQY
v_gene: TRBV7-9; j_gene: TRBJ2-7; CDR3aa: ASSLRRLAGDYEQY